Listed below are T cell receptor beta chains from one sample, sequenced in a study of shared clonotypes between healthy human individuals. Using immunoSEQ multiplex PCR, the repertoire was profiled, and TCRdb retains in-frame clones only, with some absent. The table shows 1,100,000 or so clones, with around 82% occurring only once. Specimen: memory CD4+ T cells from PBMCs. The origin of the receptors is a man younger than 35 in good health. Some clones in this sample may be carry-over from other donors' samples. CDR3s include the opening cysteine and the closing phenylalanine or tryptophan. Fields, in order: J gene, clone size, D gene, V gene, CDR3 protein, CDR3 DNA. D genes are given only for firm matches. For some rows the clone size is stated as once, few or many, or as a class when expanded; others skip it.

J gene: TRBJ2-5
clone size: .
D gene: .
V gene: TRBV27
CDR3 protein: CASSHRGLDQETQYF
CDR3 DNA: TGTGCCAGCAGTCACAGGGGACTAGACCAAGAGACCCAGTACTTC

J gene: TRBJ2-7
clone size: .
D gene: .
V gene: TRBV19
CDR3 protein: CASTRSGASSWNEQYF
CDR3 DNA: TGTGCCAGTACTAGGTCCGGGGCCTCCTCATGGAACGAGCAGTACTTC

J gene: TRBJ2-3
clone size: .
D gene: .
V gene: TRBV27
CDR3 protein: CASSLSGRPRTDTQYF
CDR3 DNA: TGTGCCAGCAGTTTGTCTGGACGGCCACGCACAGATACGCAGTATTTT

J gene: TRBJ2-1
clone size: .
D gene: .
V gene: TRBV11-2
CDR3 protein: CASSDVKGSDNEQFF
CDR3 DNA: TGTGCCAGCAGCGACGTTAAGGGCTCTGACAATGAGCAGTTCTTC

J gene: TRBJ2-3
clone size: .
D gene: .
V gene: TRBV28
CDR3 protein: CASRRQAQSTDTQYF
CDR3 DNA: TGTGCCAGCAGGAGGCAGGCCCAGAGCACAGATACGCAGTATTTT

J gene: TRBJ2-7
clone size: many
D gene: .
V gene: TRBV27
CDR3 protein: CASSLTVLSYEQYF
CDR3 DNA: TGTGCCAGCAGTTTGACAGTCCTCTCCTACGAGCAGTACTTC

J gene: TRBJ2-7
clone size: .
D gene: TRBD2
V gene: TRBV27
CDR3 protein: CASRASGIGYEQYF
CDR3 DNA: TGTGCCAGCAGGGCTAGCGGGATAGGCTACGAGCAGTACTTC

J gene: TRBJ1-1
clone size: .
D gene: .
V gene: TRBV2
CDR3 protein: CASSEEVRVPEAFF
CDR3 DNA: TGTGCCAGCAGTGAAGAGGTCAGGGTTCCTGAAGCTTTCTTT

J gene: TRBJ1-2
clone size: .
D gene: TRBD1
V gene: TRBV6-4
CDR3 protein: CASKITTGGGTYTF
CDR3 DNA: TGTGCCAGCAAAATTACCACAGGGGGCGGAACCTACACCTTC

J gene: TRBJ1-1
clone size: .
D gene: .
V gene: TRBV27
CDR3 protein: CASTTPGGRTEAFF
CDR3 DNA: TGTGCCAGCACCACCCCGGGGGGTCGCACTGAAGCTTTCTTT

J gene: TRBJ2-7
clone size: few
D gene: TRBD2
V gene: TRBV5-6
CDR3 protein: CASTPPYSGGHSYEQYF
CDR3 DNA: TGTGCCAGCACCCCTCCTTACTCGGGAGGCCACTCCTACGAGCAGTACTTC

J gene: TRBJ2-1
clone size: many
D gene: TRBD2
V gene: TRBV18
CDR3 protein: CASSLLAGGYNEQFF
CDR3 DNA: TGTGCCAGCTCACTACTAGCGGGAGGTTACAATGAGCAGTTCTTC